This T cell receptor delta chain was sequenced in a study of gamma-delta chains in newborns, infants, children. Whole-study context: Microbial exposure reportedly drives polyclonal innate γδ T cell expansion after birth.

This clone showed up just a few times. TCRdb called clones anew from the reads with CATT. This table has about 11,000 delta-chain clones, about 8.6% appearing once. The sequencing input was blood. The TCR was taken from a child who was a newborn, infant or young child, either healthy, febrile or measles-vaccinated (not recorded which).

The CDR3 DNA is TGTGCCTGTGACTCCTTGACCGTACTGGGGGAACGTCCCAGTTCCTGGGACACCCGACAGATGTTTTTC. Protein sequence: CACDSLTVLGERPSSWDTRQMFF. The chain couples TRDV2 to TRDJ3, with TRDD3 identical over 9 bases. This CDR3 comprises 23 residues. J was trimmed by 1 base and V by 3 bases; bases with no gene match: 21. Per germline, CDR1 GEAIGNYY and CDR2 EKD.